The 9 T cell receptor beta chains in this list originate from one sample, sequenced in a study of T-cell memory formation after mild COVID-19. TCRdb re-called the 5' RACE reads with MiXCR, one entry per CDR3 protein. This table has roughly 300,000 distinct CDR3 sequences, roughly 8.2% appearing once. Sequenced material: PBMCs or a T cell subset sorted from them (not recorded which). Source of these receptors: a man aged 18 to 29 who had mild COVID-19 (a few samples of this study predate the infection). Cell type and time point are not known.

This clonotype appeared once. CDR3 in amino acids: CASSQEGRPFYGYTF. For the CDR3, the DNA is TGCGCCAGCAGCCAAGAGGGGAGACCCTTCTATGGCTACACCTTC. This chain joins TRBV4-1 and TRBJ1-2; D remains ambiguous. V was pared by 0 bases and J by 4 bases, with 12 bases between. The V gene's germline CDR1 is MGHRA and CDR2 YSYEKL. The CDR3 runs 15 residues.

This clonotype has a handful of counts. The CDR3 sequence: CASSYDGGLMNTEAFF. The CDR3 region has the DNA TGTGCCAGCAGTTACGATGGAGGGCTCATGAACACTGAAGCTTTCTTT. V is TRBV6-6 and J is TRBJ1-1, with D unresolved. Between the trimmed V and J ends, which lost 2 bases and 0 bases, there was a span of 13 bases. The length of the CDR3 is 16 residues. Germline loops: CDR1 MNHNY, CDR2 SVGAGI (reference sequence).

The genes are TRBV6-1 and TRBJ2-1; 10 nucleotides match TRBD2. The germline V gene encodes CDR1 MNHNS and CDR2 SASEGT. With 6 bases clipped from V and 0 bases from J, the junction kept 8 bases outside the gene matches. There are 17 residues in the CDR3. CDR3 sequence reads: CASSHRGLADSYNEQFF. CDR3 sequence (DNA): TGTGCCAGCAGCCACAGAGGACTAGCGGACTCCTACAATGAGCAGTTCTTC.

This clonotype showed up many times. The V and J genes are TRBV9 and TRBJ2-3; D remains ambiguous. Germline CDR1 reads SGDLS; CDR2 reads YYNGEE. V dropped 4 bases and J dropped 2 bases, with 8 bases sitting between them. There are 13 residues in the CDR3. The CDR3 here is CASSRRLTDTQYF. The CDR3 coding sequence is TGTGCCAGCAGCCGTAGACTCACAGATACGCAGTATTTT. The full variable domain, its missing parts supplied by reference TRBV9 and TRBJ2-3, is DSGVTQTPKHLITATGQRVTLRCSPRSGDLSVYWYQQSLDQGLQFLIQYYNGEERAKGNILERFSAQQFPDLHSELNLSSLELGDSALYFCASSRRLTDTQYFGPGTRLTVL.

The chain joins TRBV6-2 or TRBV6-3 to TRBJ1-1, with D uncertain. The CDR3 is 15 amino acids. Germline V CDR1 and CDR2: MNHEY, SVGEGT. V was shortened by 0 bases and J by 8 bases, with 16 bases between the two germline ends. CDR3 sequence: CASSYSLRAVSEAFF. As DNA, the CDR3 is TGTGCCAGCAGTTACTCGCTCCGCGCAGTTTCAGAAGCTTTCTTT.

The V call is TRBV2, the J call TRBJ2-7; TRBD2 matches 11 bases. Germline V CDR1 and CDR2: SNHLY, FYNNEI. The CDR3 sequence is 17 residues long. The V segment lost 6 bases and the J segment 1 base; nucleotides outside the gene matches: 11. Here the CDR3 DNA reads TGTGCCAGCAGAGTTGAAGTAGCGGGGGGGAGTTCCTACGAGCAGTACGTC. Translation: CASRVEVAGGSSYEQYV.

This clonotype was counted between two and nine times. This sequence joins TRBV5-1 and TRBJ1-2; D is unresolved. CDR1 SGHRS and CDR2 YFSETQ come from the germline V gene. V was trimmed by 0 bases and J by 7 bases, leaving 13 bases between them. CDR3 length equals 14 residues. CDR3 nucleotides: TGCGCCAGCAGCTTGGTCCAGGACCCGCCTGGCTACACCTTC. Translated: CASSLVQDPPGYTF.

This sequence joins TRBV5-1 and TRBJ1-3, with D possibly being TRBD1 (6 bases). The CDR3 is 14 amino acids. V was trimmed by 5 bases and J by 4 bases, leaving 13 bases between them. Germline V gene sequence: CDR1 SGHRS, CDR2 YFSETQ. The CDR3 reads CASRPGQGGNTIYF. In DNA, the CDR3 is TGCGCCAGCAGACCCGGCCAGGGGGGAAACACCATATATTTT.

The sample holds many counts of this clonotype. The chain combines TRBV11-2 with TRBJ2-1; possibly TRBD1 for D (6 bases). The germline V gene has CDR1 SGHAT and CDR2 FQNNGV. The CDR3 is 13 amino acids. Trimming cost V 4 bases and J 5 bases, with 9 bases left between them. This CDR3 is CASSWTANNEQFF. CDR3 bases: TGTGCCAGCAGCTGGACAGCCAACAATGAGCAGTTCTTC.